The 30 T cell receptor beta chains below were found in one sample sequenced in a study of identical twins. TCRdb re-called the 5' RACE reads with MiXCR, one entry per CDR3 protein. Of under 1 million distinct CDR3 sequences in the sample, roughly an eighth were seen once. The same sample was also used in a study of yellow fever vaccine responses in identical twins.

Sequencing input: PBMCs. Receptors were obtained from a woman younger than 30 in good health.

In its sample, this clonotype was seen a few times. The V gene is TRBV6-5, the J gene TRBJ1-2, with no clear D. V was shortened by 2 bases and J by 4 bases, with 8 bases between the two germline ends. Looked up from germline, CDR1 is MNHEY and CDR2 is SVGAGI. There are 13 residues in the CDR3. The CDR3 bases are TGTGCCAGCAGTTACGCAGGATCCTATGGCTACACCTTC. It is translated as CASSYAGSYGYTF.

The rearrangement links TRBV11-2 to TRBJ2-3, with 8 bases fitting TRBD2. The V segment lost 5 bases and the J segment 4 bases; nucleotides outside the gene matches: 11. Germline V CDR1 and CDR2: SGHAT, FQNNGV. The CDR3 consists of 16 residues. CDR3: CASSATRGGASDTQYF. DNA of the CDR3: TGTGCCAGCAGCGCTACCCGGGGGGGCGCTTCAGATACGCAGTATTTT.

The chain couples TRBV7-9 to TRBJ2-5; 7 nucleotides match TRBD2. Trimming removed 8 bases from V and 0 bases from J; junction bases left unmatched: 6. The germline CDR1 and CDR2 sequences are SEHNR and FQNEAQ (reference sequence). The CDR3 loop spans 14 amino acids. In nucleotides, the CDR3 is TGTGCCAGCCGGAGGGGAGGGGACCAAGAGACCCAGTACTTC. Encoded protein: CASRRGGDQETQYF.

This chain links TRBV4-1 with TRBJ2-1; no reliable D call. CDR1 is MGHRA and CDR2 is YSYEKL in the germline V gene. This CDR3 region has 15 residues. With 2 bases removed from V and 6 bases from J, the gap between germline ends came to 14 bases. Here the CDR3 reads CASSQPRALGNEQFF. CDR3 coding DNA: TGCGCCAGCAGCCAACCCCGGGCCCTAGGCAATGAGCAGTTCTTC.

This clonotype was observed a handful of times. CDR3 sequence: CASSPGWNTDTQYF. CDR3 bases: TGTGCCAGCAGCCCCGGTTGGAACACAGATACGCAGTATTTT. The rearrangement links TRBV5-6 to TRBJ2-3; no definite D call. The CDR3 sequence is 14 residues long. V lost 4 bases and J lost 2, with 11 bases in between. The germline gives CDR1 SGHDT, CDR2 YYEEEE.

This chain connects TRBV5-5 to TRBJ2-3, with 8 bases identical to TRBD2. CDR3 size: 16 residues. CDR1 and CDR2 from the germline V gene are SGHKS and YYEKEE (reference sequence). V lost 1 base, J lost 4 bases, and 8 bases stayed unmatched. The CDR3 nucleotides are TGTGCCAGCAGCTTGTCCGGGAGGGCCTGGTCAGATACGCAGTATTTT. It is translated as CASSLSGRAWSDTQYF.

The V gene is TRBV9, the J gene TRBJ1-2; the match to TRBD1 covers 9 bases. Losses at the gene ends were 0 bases for V and 4 bases for J; bases not matched to a gene: 7. This CDR3 region has 16 residues. CDR1 and CDR2 (germline): SGDLS, YYNGEE. CDR3 amino acids: CASSVATGQGLYGYTF. CDR3 bases: TGTGCCAGCAGCGTAGCTACGGGACAGGGACTCTATGGCTACACCTTC.

This chain joins TRBV10-3 and TRBJ1-2; D possibly corresponds to TRBD1 (5 bases). The CDR3 extends over 15 amino acids. Germline V gene data show CDR1 as ENHRY and CDR2 as SYGVKD. Trimming pared 0 bases from V and 2 bases from J, leaving 10 bases between. The CDR3 reads CAISESTVVNYGYTF. As DNA, the CDR3 is TGTGCCATCAGTGAGTCGACAGTGGTCAACTATGGCTACACCTTC.

This chain joins TRBV7-6 and TRBJ1-2; D not resolved. Per germline, CDR1 SGHVS and CDR2 FNYEAQ. CDR3 length equals 14 residues. Trimming stripped 5 bases from V and 7 bases from J, with 17 bases between. The CDR3 region is CASSIPGPSSGYTF. The CDR3 DNA reads as TGTGCCAGCAGCATACCTGGACCCAGTAGTGGCTACACCTTC.

This clonotype turned up a few times. This sequence joins TRBV7-9 and TRBJ1-4; D is uncertain. The V end lost 4 bases, the J end lost 4 bases, and 10 bases lay between the germline ends. The CDR3 consists of 14 residues. Germline CDR1 SEHNR, CDR2 FQNEAQ (reference sequence). Written as DNA, the CDR3 is TGTGCCAGCAGCTCGGACCGCTATAATGAAAAACTGTTTTTT. Protein product: CASSSDRYNEKLFF.

The chain joins TRBV20-1 to TRBJ2-1; D gene ambiguous. Germline CDR1 and CDR2: DFQATT and SNEGSKA (reference sequence). This CDR3 is 12 amino acids long. V dropped 2 bases and J dropped 5 bases, with 7 bases sitting between them. CDR3 residues: CSARLHDNEQFF. In nucleotides, the CDR3 is TGCAGTGCTAGACTCCATGACAATGAGCAGTTCTTC.

There are a few counts of this clonotype. V and J are TRBV19 and TRBJ2-7; possible D gene TRBD1, 6 bases. Germline CDR1 and CDR2: LNHDA and SQIVND (reference sequence). Trimming pared 8 bases from V and 3 bases from J, leaving 8 bases between. The length of the CDR3 is 11 residues. DNA of the CDR3: TGTGCCAGTGCACAGGGCTACGAGCAGTACTTC. Amino acids: CASAQGYEQYF.

This chain uses TRBV9 with TRBJ2-7; no reliable D call. Trimming cost V 0 bases and J 3 bases, with 10 bases left between them. The length of the CDR3 is 14 residues. The germline CDR1 and CDR2 sequences are SGDLS and YYNGEE. The CDR3 DNA sequence: TGTGCCAGCAGCGTAGCACCAACGAACTACGAGCAGTACTTC. Protein sequence: CASSVAPTNYEQYF.

This chain joins TRBV28 and TRBJ2-7; D may be TRBD2 (7 bases). The CDR3 is 14 residues long. Per the germline V gene, CDR1 is MDHEN and CDR2 is SYDVKM. CDR3 DNA: TGTGCCAGCAGTCAAAGCGGGGACACCTACGAGCGGTACGTC. This sequence encodes CASSQSGDTYERYV.

This clonotype has just a few counts. V usage is TRBV20-1 and J usage is TRBJ1-5, with a tentative D call TRBD1 (5 bases). Germline-derived CDR1 and CDR2 are DFQATT and SNEGSKA (reference sequence). The V gene lost 5 bases and the J gene lost 3 bases, with 14 bases spanning the gap. The CDR3 sequence is 14 residues long. CDR3 in DNA: TGCAGTGCTCTGGGGGGTACCGACAATCAGCCCCAGCATTTT. Its translation is CSALGGTDNQPQHF.

The chain carries TRBV3-1 and TRBJ2-1, with 10 bases fitting TRBD1. The CDR3 extends over 17 amino acids. The V segment lost 0 bases and the J segment 4 bases; nucleotides outside the gene matches: 6. Germline-derived CDR1 and CDR2 are LGHDT and YNNKEL (reference sequence). The CDR3: CASSQDYGTGVYNEQFF. DNA for the CDR3: TGTGCCAGCAGCCAAGATTATGGGACAGGGGTGTACAATGAGCAGTTCTTC.

This clonotype has a count of ten or more. Mismatch with germline at one junction end may stem from a read error. V usage is TRBV5-1 and J usage is TRBJ2-5; tentative D call: TRBD1 (5 bases). This CDR3 region has 13 residues. Germline loops: CDR1 SGHRS, CDR2 YFSETQ. The CDR3 loop is CASSLGVQETQYF. The CDR3 DNA reads as TGTGCCAGCAGCTTAGGGGTTCAAGAGACCCAGTACTTC.

This chain uses TRBV9 with TRBJ2-1; 14 bases are a match to TRBD2. This CDR3 contains 18 residues. The junction had 9 bases not matched to a gene; V was cut back by 0 bases and J by 7 bases. In germline, CDR1 is SGDLS, CDR2 YYNGEE. Here the CDR3 reads CASSVATSGGAPGNEQFF. CDR3 DNA sequence: TGTGCCAGCAGCGTAGCGACTAGCGGGGGGGCCCCGGGAAATGAGCAGTTCTTC.

V is TRBV28 and J is TRBJ1-3; D is ambiguous. CDR1 is MDHEN and CDR2 is SYDVKM in the germline V gene. The length of the CDR3 is 14 residues. The V gene lost 5 bases and the J gene lost 2 bases, with 10 bases spanning the gap. CDR3 bases: TGTGCCAGCAGTAGGATGACGACTGGAAACACCATATATTTT. Protein: CASSRMTTGNTIYF. The variable domain in full, completed from reference TRBV28 and TRBJ1-3, reads DVKVTQSSRYLVKRTGEKVFLECVQDMDHENMFWYRQDPGLGLRLIYFSYDVKMKEKGDIPEGYSVSREKKERFSLILESASTNQTSMYLCASSRMTTGNTIYFGEGSWLTVV.

This clonotype was seen a handful of times. V usage is TRBV20-1 and J usage is TRBJ2-1; tentatively, D is TRBD1 or TRBD2 (5 bases each). The CDR3 runs 12 residues. CDR1 and CDR2 (germline): DFQATT, SNEGSKA (reference sequence). CDR3 amino acids: CSARAASSEQFF. DNA for the CDR3: TGCAGCGCCAGGGCGGCTAGCAGTGAGCAGTTCTTC.

This clonotype occurred a few times. The chain employs TRBV20-1 and TRBJ1-1, with TRBD1 identical over 7 bases. CDR3 length equals 14 residues. With 6 bases clipped from V and 1 base from J, the junction kept 8 bases outside the gene matches. Germline V CDR1 and CDR2: DFQATT, SNEGSKA (reference sequence). The CDR3 DNA is TGCAGTGCGACAGGACAGGCTGGGAACACTGAAGCTTTCTTT. The encoded protein is CSATGQAGNTEAFF.

This chain links TRBV28 with TRBJ1-2; possibly TRBD1 for D (5 bases). Germline values: CDR1 MDHEN, CDR2 SYDVKM. This CDR3 is 15 amino acids long. The ends were cut back, 7 bases at V and 3 bases at J, with 18 bases in the middle. CDR3: CASKFLLRGDYGYTF. The CDR3 DNA reads TGTGCCAGCAAGTTCCTGTTAAGGGGAGACTATGGCTACACCTTC.

This clonotype was counted between two and nine times. The chain links TRBV4-1 to TRBJ2-5, with TRBD2 matching 9 bases. CDR1 is MGHRA and CDR2 is YSYEKL in the germline V gene. CDR3 length equals 13 residues. The junction had 6 bases not matched to a gene; V was cut back by 4 bases and J by 9 bases. CDR3 sequence reads: CASSLIAGEAQYF. In nucleotides, the CDR3 is TGCGCCAGCAGCCTAATAGCGGGAGAAGCCCAGTACTTC.

Only a few counts were recorded for this clonotype. As DNA, the CDR3 is TGCGCCAGCAGCTTGGACGGATACTACGAGCAGTACTTC. It specifies CASSLDGYYEQYF. The chain couples TRBV5-1 to TRBJ2-7; D unclear. Germline V gene data show CDR1 as SGHRS and CDR2 as YFSETQ. V was clipped by 0 bases and J by 3 bases, with 7 bases between them. CDR3 length equals 13 residues.

This clonotype was picked up a small number of times. The chain uses TRBV27 and TRBJ2-1; tentative D call: TRBD1 (6 bases). This CDR3 contains 15 residues. The germline V gene encodes CDR1 MNHEY and CDR2 SMNVEV (reference sequence). Between the trimmed V and J ends, which lost 3 bases and 3 bases, there was a span of 12 bases. This CDR3 is CASSLMGANYNEQFF. CDR3 DNA: TGTGCCAGCAGTTTGATGGGGGCCAACTACAATGAGCAGTTCTTC.

This clonotype showed up many times. J is TRBJ2-7 and V is TRBV12-3 or TRBV12-4; 14 bases are shared with TRBD2. There are 17 residues in the CDR3. The junction had 8 bases not matched to a gene; V was cut back by 1 base and J by 6 bases. The CDR3 loop reads CASSLVAGTSGSREQYF. The CDR3 nucleotides read TGTGCCAGCAGTTTAGTAGCAGGGACTAGCGGGAGTCGCGAGCAGTACTTC.

V usage is TRBV5-1 and J usage is TRBJ2-7; 10 bases are shared with TRBD2. From germline, CDR1 is SGHRS and CDR2 YFSETQ. V lost 3 bases to trimming and J lost 2 bases; unmatched junction nucleotides: 14. CDR3 length: 18 amino acids. CDR3 loop: CASSYNPPALAGTYEQYF. The DNA for the CDR3 is TGCGCCAGCAGCTACAACCCACCTGCACTAGCGGGGACCTACGAGCAGTACTTC.

This clonotype was seen ten or more times. The chain has TRBV5-1 and TRBJ2-5; 8 nucleotides match TRBD2. The CDR3 contains 17 residues. With V trimmed by 1 base and J by 4 bases, 12 bases remained unmatched. CDR1 SGHRS and CDR2 YFSETQ come from the germline V gene. CDR3 sequence reads: CASSLREGVGGRETQYF. The CDR3 coding sequence is TGCGCCAGCAGCTTGCGGGAGGGTGTTGGCGGAAGAGAGACCCAGTACTTC.

The V gene is TRBV23-1, the J gene TRBJ2-1; the match to TRBD1 covers 9 bases. TRBV23-1 is known as an ORF, though its function is uncertain. The CDR3 has 18 amino acids. Trimming removed 1 base from V and 5 bases from J; junction bases left unmatched: 12. The CDR3 bases are TGCGCCAGCAGTCAATATATCGGGGTGGACAGGGGTAACAATGAGCAGTTCTTC. This sequence encodes CASSQYIGVDRGNNEQFF.

This clonotype was seen a few times. The CDR3 loop reads CASSEAPFFQMTGELFF. CDR3 sequence (DNA): TGTGCCAGCAGTGAAGCGCCGTTTTTCCAAATGACCGGGGAGCTGTTTTTT. The chain combines TRBV6-1 with TRBJ2-2; no clear D. This CDR3 is built from 17 residues. V lost 0 bases to trimming and J lost 5 bases, with 16 bases between them. Germline CDR1 and CDR2: MNHNS and SASEGT.